Below, one TCR beta chain is given with its context. The antigen is undetermined. The entry originates in a study of T cell responses to AZD1222 COVID-19 vaccine. The wider study: Second doses that came at about 4 or about 12 weeks were put together.

Regarding the study as a whole: Just six or seven AZD1222 recipients tested seropositive at baseline.

The CDR3 covers 13 residues. Germline V gene lookup returns CDR1 SQVTM and CDR2 ANQGSEA. Trimming shortened V by 7 bases and J by 4 bases, and 16 bases separated the two germline ends. Only in-frame clones appear in the TCRdb table, and some are missing; sequencing was by immunoSEQ multiplex PCR. Of about 170,000 clones in the sample, over 85% were seen once. This sequence joins TRBV29-1 and TRBJ1-2; D unresolved. Material: peripheral blood, obtained on day 0 of AZD1222 vaccination. The receptor was derived from an adult in good health. CDR3 nucleotides: TGCAGCGCTGATGCTGAAGATTTCTATGGCTACACCTTC. Its translation: CSADAEDFYGYTF.